The 24 T cell receptor beta chains presented below share a single source sample, sequenced in a study of T cells in Graves' hyperthyroidism and ophthalmopathy. TCR beta CDR3 regions were amplified from RNA transcripts. HTBI primers drove first-round RT-PCR of the TCR CDR3. One entry per CDR3 protein results from TCRdb running MiXCR on the multiplex PCR reads. Of about 210,000 distinct CDR3 sequences in the sample, approximately 17% were seen once. The sample comprised blood. The receptors stem from a man in his forties or fifties with Graves' hyperthyroidism.

The table lists this clonotype with a few counts. CDR3 sequence: CASSLAGGPPDEQFF. CDR3 DNA: TGTGCCAGCAGCCTAGCGGGAGGGCCGCCGGATGAGCAGTTCTTC. The chain employs TRBV28 and TRBJ2-1; 12 bases fit TRBD2. Germline V gene sequence: CDR1 MDHEN, CDR2 SYDVKM. The CDR3 spans 15 residues. The V gene end was trimmed by 6 bases and the J gene end by 8 bases; junction bases not matched to a gene: 8.

This chain connects TRBV4-2 to TRBJ2-7, with D maybe TRBD2 (6 bases). V was trimmed by 2 bases and J by 1 base, leaving 12 bases between them. Germline V gene data show CDR1 as LGHNA and CDR2 as YNFKEQ. This CDR3 has 15 residues. The chain's CDR3 is CASSQRLGGSYEQYF. The CDR3 DNA reads as TGTGCCAGCAGCCAACGACTAGGCGGATCCTACGAGCAGTACTTC.

This clonotype was counted many times. V and J are TRBV20-1 and TRBJ2-7, with 8 bases lining up with TRBD1. Germline CDR1 reads DFQATT; CDR2 reads SNEGSKA (reference sequence). J lost 4 bases, V lost 6 bases, and 8 bases had no gene match. This CDR3 has 13 residues. CDR3 in amino acids: CSAMDRVIYEQYF. The CDR3 nucleotides are TGCAGTGCGATGGACAGGGTCATATACGAGCAGTACTTC.

Only a few counts were recorded for this clonotype. The chain uses TRBV20-1 and TRBJ1-5; 10 nucleotides align to TRBD1. Trimming removed 6 bases from V and 5 bases from J; junction bases left unmatched: 10. From germline, CDR1 is DFQATT and CDR2 SNEGSKA (reference sequence). The CDR3 runs to 15 residues. CDR3: CSAPGGTGDYQPQHF. For the CDR3, the DNA is TGCAGTGCGCCCGGAGGGACAGGGGACTATCAGCCCCAGCATTTT.

This clonotype was recorded many times. Germline and junction disagree at one end, which may indicate a read error. The chain recombines TRBV5-1 with TRBJ2-3; D not resolved. The CDR3 spans 13 residues. The germline gives CDR1 SGHRS, CDR2 YFSETQ. The CDR3 loop is CASSSTSTDTQYF. Written as DNA, the CDR3 is TGTGCCAGCAGTTCCACTAGCACAGATACGCAGTATTTT.

This clonotype was seen at least ten times. V is TRBV7-8 and J is TRBJ2-1; 7 bases fit TRBD2. From germline, CDR1 is SGHVS and CDR2 FQNEAQ. The CDR3 runs to 16 residues. J lost 2 bases, V lost 1 base, and 5 bases had no gene match. The CDR3 DNA reads as TGTGCCAGCAGCTTAGATTCGCGGGAGCCCTACAATGAGCAGTTCTTC. Translating gives CASSLDSREPYNEQFF.

This clonotype showed up many times. The gene calls are TRBV12-3 or TRBV12-4 and TRBJ2-1, with D hard to call. V was shortened by 6 bases and J by 4 bases, with 13 bases between the two germline ends. The CDR3 has 14 residues. The CDR3 DNA sequence: TGTGCCAGCAGCTTCATAGGGAATTACAATGAGCAGTTCTTC. Protein sequence: CASSFIGNYNEQFF.

Turning to this clonotype: A much larger clone is a single base away; this may be a read error. The chain links TRBV7-9 to TRBJ2-1; 8 bases fit TRBD1. Germline-derived CDR1 and CDR2 are SEHNR and FQNEAQ (reference sequence). The CDR3 is 14 amino acids. The DNA of the CDR3 is TGTGCCAGCAGCCCACGGGACAGGTACAATGGGCAGTTCTTC. This gives the protein CASSPRDRYNGQFF.

The table lists this clonotype with many counts. J is TRBJ1-2 and V is TRBV3-1, with D maybe TRBD1 (5 bases). In germline, CDR1 is LGHDT, CDR2 YNNKEL (reference sequence). Trimming removed 4 bases at V and 0 bases at J, with 12 bases between. This CDR3 has 15 amino acids. The DNA for the CDR3 is TGTGCCAGCAGCCGGCAGACGGGACCTAACTATGGCTACACCTTC. Translated: CASSRQTGPNYGYTF.

This clonotype has ten or more counts. The chain joins TRBV7-9 to TRBJ1-4; 9 bases agree with TRBD1. Per germline, CDR1 SEHNR and CDR2 FQNEAQ (reference sequence). The J segment lost 5 bases and the V segment lost 3 bases, leaving 4 bases of the junction unmatched. The CDR3 contains 15 residues. CDR3 bases: TGTGCCAGCAGCTTCGGGACAGGGCCGAATGAAAAACTGTTTTTT. This encodes CASSFGTGPNEKLFF.

This clonotype has just a few counts. This chain joins TRBV2 and TRBJ2-4, with 7 positions matching TRBD1. From germline, CDR1 is SNHLY and CDR2 FYNNEI. CDR3 length equals 13 residues. J lost 8 bases, V lost 7 bases, and 8 bases had no gene match. CDR3 loop: CASTPFDRDIQYF. DNA of the CDR3: TGTGCCAGCACCCCATTTGACAGGGACATTCAGTACTTC.

There are a few counts of this clonotype. The chain is built from TRBV19 and TRBJ1-2; a weak D match, TRBD1 (6 bases). V was pared by 5 bases and J by 1 base, with 14 bases between. The CDR3 runs 15 residues. The germline gives CDR1 LNHDA, CDR2 SQIVND (reference sequence). In DNA form, the CDR3 reads TGTGCCAGTAGTCCCTATCGGACAGATAACTATGGCTACACCTTC. Translation gives CASSPYRTDNYGYTF.

There are many counts of this clonotype. The V and J genes are TRBV6-5 and TRBJ2-3, with D uncertain. Germline assignment: CDR1 MNHEY and CDR2 SVGAGI. CDR3 length: 15 amino acids. V lost 0 bases to trimming and J lost 1 base, with 8 bases between them. DNA of the CDR3: TGTGCCAGCAGTTACTCTCCAGTTGGCACAGATACGCAGTATTTT. It specifies CASSYSPVGTDTQYF.

At least ten counts were recorded for this clonotype. The chain is built from TRBV29-1 and TRBJ2-7; TRBD1 or TRBD2 may be the D gene (7 bases each). CDR3 length equals 12 residues. From germline, CDR1 is SQVTM and CDR2 ANQGSEA. The CDR3 loop reads CSGRGGWYEQYF. DNA for the CDR3: TGCAGTGGCAGGGGGGGATGGTACGAGCAGTACTTC.

This clonotype was seen a handful of times. The V and J genes are TRBV4-1 and TRBJ2-1; a possible D gene is TRBD1 (6 bases). CDR3 length: 11 residues. Germline V gene lookup returns CDR1 MGHRA and CDR2 YSYEKL. V was pared by 6 bases and J by 13 bases, with 13 bases between. CDR3 loop: CASSIGQRQFF. The CDR3 DNA reads TGCGCCAGCAGTATCGGACAGAGACAGTTCTTC.

A few counts support this clonotype. A much larger clone lies one base from this, so it may be a read error. This chain connects TRBV13 to TRBJ2-5, with D hard to call. The CDR3 totals 17 residues. Germline V gene sequence: CDR1 PRHDT, CDR2 FYEKMQ (reference sequence). The CDR3 region is CASSETKFQVDQEAQYF. Written as DNA, the CDR3 is TGTGCCAGCAGTGAGACGAAGTTTCAGGTGGACCAAGAGGCCCAGTACTTC. Filled out from reference TRBV13 and TRBJ2-5, the complete variable domain reads AAGVIQSPRHLIKEKRETATLKCYPIPRHDTVYWYQQGPGQDPQFLISFYEKMQSDKGSIPDRFSAQQFSDYHSELNMSSLELGDSALYFCASSETKFQVDQEAQYFGPGTRLLVL.

Of note for this clonotype: A much bigger clone sits one base away, suggesting this may be a read error. V usage is TRBV2 and J usage is TRBJ1-2; 9 positions match TRBD1. This CDR3 region has 15 residues. Germline V gene sequence: CDR1 SNHLY, CDR2 FYNNEI. V lost 4 bases to trimming and J lost 7 bases; unmatched junction nucleotides: 10. CDR3 region: CASSAPGTGTSGYTF. DNA of the CDR3: TGTGCCAGCAGTGCACCCGGGACAGGGACAAGTGGCTACACCTTC.

In this sample, this clonotype turned up a few times. The J gene is TRBJ2-7, the V gene TRBV20-1, with 12 bases identical to TRBD2. This CDR3 spans 16 amino acids. V was clipped by 5 bases and J by 5 bases; unmatched bases: 13. In germline, CDR1 is DFQATT, CDR2 SNEGSKA (reference sequence). CDR3 in amino acids: CSAERGLAGGRHEQYF. The DNA for the CDR3 is TGCAGTGCTGAGCGGGGTCTAGCGGGAGGGCGGCACGAGCAGTACTTC.

This rearrangement joins TRBV28 to TRBJ2-7, with D perhaps matching TRBD1 (6 bases). The CDR3 has 14 residues. Trimming stripped 4 bases from V and 3 bases from J, with 13 bases between. Germline V gene data show CDR1 as MDHEN and CDR2 as SYDVKM. CDR3 residues: CASSWGTLYYEQYF. The CDR3 bases are TGTGCCAGCAGTTGGGGGACATTATACTACGAGCAGTACTTC.

This clonotype came up many times. This rearrangement joins TRBV7-9 to TRBJ2-7; TRBD2 aligns across 8 bases. CDR1 and CDR2 (germline): SEHNR, FQNEAQ (reference sequence). This CDR3 contains 14 residues. The V and J ends lost 5 bases and 0 bases, in that order; junction bases with no gene match: 3. CDR3 nucleotide sequence: TGTGCCAGCAGCCCCGGGGGGGCCTCCTACGAGCAGTACTTC. Protein product: CASSPGGASYEQYF.

The sample holds many counts of this clonotype. This chain uses TRBV10-3 with TRBJ2-1, with no clear D. Trimming pared 3 bases from V and 4 bases from J, leaving 10 bases between. Germline V CDR1 and CDR2: ENHRY, SYGVKD. The CDR3 extends over 14 amino acids. CDR3 sequence (DNA): TGTGCCATCAGTGACTCCCCGCAGTACAATGAGCAGTTCTTC. This sequence encodes CAISDSPQYNEQFF.

This clonotype came up many times. This sequence joins TRBV7-6 and TRBJ2-5; possibly TRBD1 for D (6 bases). V lost 5 bases to trimming and J lost 3 bases, with 7 bases between them. There are 12 residues in the CDR3. From germline, CDR1 is SGHVS and CDR2 FNYEAQ. The CDR3 here is CASSTGKETQYF. The CDR3 DNA reads as TGTGCCAGCAGCACAGGGAAAGAGACCCAGTACTTC. Looking up the rest from reference TRBV7-6 and TRBJ2-5 gives the full variable domain: GAGVSQSPRYKVTKRGQDVALRCDPISGHVSLYWYRQALGQGPEFLTYFNYEAQQDKSGLPNDRFSAERPEGSISTLTIQRTEQRDSAMYRCASSTGKETQYFGPGTRLLVL.

This clonotype came up many times. This chain joins TRBV7-8 and TRBJ2-1, with D hard to call. The germline V gene has CDR1 SGHVS and CDR2 FQNEAQ. The CDR3 spans 14 residues. Trimming pared 1 base from V and 2 bases from J, leaving 6 bases between. The DNA for the CDR3 is TGTGCCAGCAGCTTAGACAGAGCCTACAATGAGCAGTTCTTC. As protein: CASSLDRAYNEQFF.

The chain couples TRBV28 to TRBJ2-7; the match to TRBD2 covers 7 bases. Looked up from germline, CDR1 is MDHEN and CDR2 is SYDVKM. CDR3 length equals 15 residues. V shed 3 bases, J shed 3 bases, and the junction held 8 bases outside the gene matches. The CDR3 spells CASSLLAVGNYEQYF. CDR3 nucleotide sequence: TGTGCCAGCAGTTTGCTAGCGGTGGGTAACTACGAGCAGTACTTC.